The present entry profiles one T cell receptor beta chain with its context. Per the authors' pipeline: Amplification with reference gene primers provided the estimates of nucleated cell counts. TCRdb keeps only in-frame clones here, not all; method: immunoSEQ multiplex PCR. That table is the source of V, J and clone size, and D and trimming were worked out from the DNA. The sample gives 250,000 to 350,000 clones, approximately 89% of which show up once; 2.9% is in the top ten. The sample originates from a study of blood T cell repertoires in COVID-19. Study in general: The United States, Italy and Spain supplied acute and convalescent COVID-19 samples.

CDR3 size: 15 residues. The germline V gene has CDR1 KGHSH and CDR2 LQKENI. V lost 0 bases and J 4 bases, leaving 7 bases between the germline ends. Categorization into cohorts depended on clinical history that participants reported. Exposed participants encountered a COVID-19 case during the 2 weeks preceding study entry. The chain joins TRBV18 to TRBJ2-6; the D is unclear. Material for sequencing was PBMCs or T cells enriched from blood (not recorded which). The TCR sequence derives from a woman in her fifties or sixties who had been exposed to COVID-19. In nucleotides, the CDR3 is TGTGCCAGCTCACCACCTTTACAGGGGGCCAACGTCCTGACTTTC. Its protein is CASSPPLQGANVLTF.